The T cell receptor beta chain under discussion was sequenced for a study of blood T cell repertoires in COVID-19. Study information: Acute and convalescent COVID-19 samples came from the United States, Italy and Spain.

Looked up from germline, CDR1 is MNHEY and CDR2 is SVGAGI. CDR3 length equals 16 residues. V shed 0 bases and J shed 1 base, with 12 bases lying between them. Seattle patients were enrolled while actively infected and followed longitudinally. Here immunoSEQ multiplex PCR was the method, and the copy in TCRdb shows in-frame clones only, minus some. The sample contains 25,000 to 30,000 clones, roughly 93% of which appear only once. The chain employs TRBV6-5 and TRBJ1-1; TRBD1 is a possible D gene (5 bases). This TCR was sampled from a woman aged 70-85 years with COVID-19, enrolled during active disease. Sequenced input: peripheral blood. The CDR3 protein is CASSYSKAGTNTEAFF. The CDR3 DNA follows: TGTGCCAGCAGTTACTCGAAGGCGGGGACGAACACTGAAGCTTTCTTT.